The 21 T cell receptor beta chains given below trace back to one sample, sequenced in a study of neurological immune-mediated disorders. MiXCR was run by TCRdb on the 5' RACE reads, yielding one entry per CDR3 protein. The sample carries approximately 50,000 distinct CDR3 sequences, roughly 3.5% recorded once. The sample comprised PBMCs. The receptors originated from a man aged 25 to 40 with multiple sclerosis.

There are many counts of this clonotype. The rearrangement joins TRBV20-1 to TRBJ2-1, with TRBD2 as a possible D gene (5 bases). The CDR3 length is 17 residues. V was clipped by 6 bases and J by 5 bases, with 26 bases between them. From germline, CDR1 is DFQATT and CDR2 SNEGSKA (reference sequence). CDR3 protein: CSALPYWTRGPNNEQFF. CDR3 sequence (DNA): TGCAGTGCCCTCCCCTACTGGACTCGAGGACCGAACAATGAGCAGTTCTTC.

This clonotype was counted many times. The V gene is TRBV12-3 or TRBV12-4, the J gene TRBJ1-1; no firm D call. The CDR3 sequence is 14 residues long. Trimming took off 3 bases at V and 2 bases at J, with 10 bases between the two ends. The CDR3 DNA is TGTGCCAGCAGTTTTACGGCGGGAAACACTGAAGCTTTCTTT. Protein product: CASSFTAGNTEAFF.

This clonotype was detected many times. The J gene is TRBJ2-2, the V gene TRBV12-3 or TRBV12-4; TRBD1 matches 8 bases. J lost 6 bases, V lost 5 bases, and 2 bases had no gene match. This CDR3 has 13 amino acids. As DNA, the CDR3 is TGTGCCAGCAGTCAACAGGGGGCCGGGGAGCTGTTTTTT. The encoded protein is CASSQQGAGELFF.

There are many counts of this clonotype. The rearrangement uses TRBV3-1 and TRBJ1-1, with D unresolved. The germline gives CDR1 LGHDT, CDR2 YNNKEL (reference sequence). The CDR3 covers 15 residues. The V end lost 2 bases, the J end lost 3 bases, and 13 bases lay between the germline ends. The DNA of the CDR3 is TGTGCCAGCAGCCAAAAGGTGGGCCGGTACACTGAAGCTTTCTTT. This encodes CASSQKVGRYTEAFF.

This clonotype was observed many times. V is TRBV10-1 and J is TRBJ1-1; possible D gene TRBD1, 5 bases. The germline V gene encodes CDR1 WNHNN and CDR2 SYGVQD (reference sequence). V shed 3 bases and J shed 3 bases, with 14 bases lying between them. The CDR3 consists of 15 residues. In nucleotides, the CDR3 is TGCGCCAGCAGTGATGGGGGGGAGGAGGACACTGAAGCTTTCTTT. Its protein product is CASSDGGEEDTEAFF.

This clonotype was seen at least ten times. The chain carries TRBV3-1 and TRBJ2-7; D remains ambiguous. Germline V CDR1 and CDR2: LGHDT, YNNKEL (reference sequence). Trimming took off 1 base at V and 1 base at J, with 8 bases between the two ends. CDR3 length: 14 residues. The CDR3 reads CASSQGTESYEQYF. In nucleotides, the CDR3 is TGTGCCAGCAGCCAAGGTACCGAGTCCTACGAGCAGTACTTC.

The sample holds many counts of this clonotype. The chain uses TRBV29-1 and TRBJ1-3; a weak D match, TRBD1 (5 bases). Trimming stripped 3 bases from V and 2 bases from J, with 14 bases between. The CDR3 sequence is 15 residues long. Germline V gives CDR1 SQVTM, CDR2 ANQGSEA. CDR3: CSVDQWGIAGNTIYF. The CDR3 nucleotides read TGCAGCGTTGACCAGTGGGGCATTGCTGGAAACACCATATATTTT.

Many counts were recorded for this clonotype. The V gene is TRBV10-3, the J gene TRBJ2-1; D ambiguous. The germline V gene has CDR1 ENHRY and CDR2 SYGVKD. The V end lost 6 bases, the J end lost 0 bases, and 6 bases lay between the germline ends. The CDR3 consists of 13 residues. In DNA, the CDR3 is TGTGCCATCAGCCTAAGCTCCTACAATGAGCAGTTCTTC. This gives the protein CAISLSSYNEQFF.

This clonotype was counted a few times. At one end the junction does not follow the germline gene, possibly because of a read error. This chain links TRBV10-3 with TRBJ1-5; 7 nucleotides agree with TRBD1. The CDR3 extends over 13 amino acids. The germline CDR1 and CDR2 sequences are ENHRY and SYGVKD. CDR3 nucleotides: TGTGCCATCCGAGGACAGGAATTGCAGCCCCAGAATTTT. It translates to CAIRGQELQPQNF.

This clonotype occurred many times. The genes are TRBV7-2 and TRBJ2-7; the D is unclear. This CDR3 has 15 amino acids. Germline CDR1 is SGHTA and CDR2 is FQGNSA. The germline V and J ends were trimmed by 5 bases and 5 bases, with 19 bases remaining between them. The CDR3 nucleotides read TGTGCCAGCAGCCCACGCGGCGGTTGGTCCAACGAGCAGTACTTC. Its translation is CASSPRGGWSNEQYF.

This clonotype was seen at least ten times. The chain joins TRBV6-5 to TRBJ2-5, with 7 bases aligning to TRBD1. With V trimmed by 0 bases and J by 2 bases, 3 bases remained unmatched. Germline CDR1 reads MNHEY; CDR2 reads SVGAGI. This CDR3 has 15 residues. CDR3 coding DNA: TGTGCCAGCAGTTACTCGGTCAGGGGGCAAGAGACCCAGTACTTC. It encodes CASSYSVRGQETQYF.

This clonotype was found many times. The CDR3 nucleotides read TGTGCCAGCAGCTTAGGTGGGGGGAACACTGAAGCTTTCTTT. This sequence encodes CASSLGGGNTEAFF. The chain carries TRBV7-2 and TRBJ1-1, with D possibly TRBD1 on 5 matching bases. Trimming shortened V by 1 base and J by 1 base, and 7 bases separated the two germline ends. The CDR3 has 14 residues. CDR1 and CDR2 (germline): SGHTA, FQGNSA.

This clonotype appeared many times. The V gene is TRBV7-9, the J gene TRBJ2-2, with 11 bases fitting TRBD2. V shed 7 bases, J shed 1 base, and the junction held 5 bases outside the gene matches. Germline assignment: CDR1 SEHNR and CDR2 FQNEAQ (reference sequence). This CDR3 has 16 residues. DNA for the CDR3: TGTGCCAGCACCACCACTAGCGGGGGGAACACCGGGGAGCTGTTTTTT. Protein product: CASTTTSGGNTGELFF.

There are many counts of this clonotype. The junction departs from the called germline gene at one end, perhaps through a read error. The rearrangement links TRBV20-1 to TRBJ1-3; 8 nucleotides match TRBD1. The V gene's germline CDR1 is DFQATT and CDR2 SNEGSKA (reference sequence). The CDR3 is 14 residues long. The CDR3 bases are TGCAGTGCTGGAGACAGGGGCTCTGGAAACACCATATATTTT. Amino acids: CSAGDRGSGNTIYF.

This clonotype was seen ten or more times. The chain links TRBV28 to TRBJ2-5; TRBD1 or TRBD2 may be the D gene (6 bases each). Trimming stripped 6 bases from V and 5 bases from J, with 22 bases between. The CDR3 is 16 amino acids. CDR1 is MDHEN and CDR2 is SYDVKM in the germline V gene. The CDR3 DNA follows: TGTGCCAGCAGCTTACATATATCCCGGGGGCGTGAGACCCAGTACTTC. This encodes CASSLHISRGRETQYF.

This clonotype occurred many times. V gene TRBV20-1 combines with J gene TRBJ2-7; 9 nucleotides match TRBD1. Germline loops: CDR1 DFQATT, CDR2 SNEGSKA (reference sequence). This CDR3 comprises 14 residues. The junction had 10 bases not matched to a gene; V was cut back by 3 bases and J by 7 bases. The CDR3 DNA sequence: TGCAGTGCTAGCCCCGGGACAGGGCCCATGGAGCAGTACTTC. Translated, it gives CSASPGTGPMEQYF.

V is TRBV28 and J is TRBJ2-7; D possibly uses TRBD1 or TRBD2 (5 bases each). The CDR3 has 15 residues. Germline V lookup: CDR1 MDHEN, CDR2 SYDVKM. V was trimmed by 2 bases and J by 3 bases, leaving 14 bases between them. The CDR3 DNA is TGTGCCAGCAGTTTAGTGAGGCTGGGGGACTACGAGCAGTACTTC. Its protein product is CASSLVRLGDYEQYF.

This clonotype was observed at least ten times. The chain has TRBV9 and TRBJ2-4, with D tentatively TRBD1 (5 bases). The CDR3 is made up of 18 amino acids. Trimming cost V 1 base and J 0 bases, with 17 bases left between them. Germline values: CDR1 SGDLS, CDR2 YYNGEE. This CDR3 reads CASSVTTGVLSAKNIQYF. In nucleotides, the CDR3 is TGTGCCAGCAGCGTAACTACAGGAGTCCTCTCAGCCAAAAACATTCAGTACTTC.

This clonotype was detected many times. The chain employs TRBV5-1 and TRBJ2-3; no reliable D call. The germline V gene has CDR1 SGHRS and CDR2 YFSETQ. Trimming removed 0 bases at V and 4 bases at J, with 6 bases between. The CDR3 consists of 13 residues. CDR3 loop: CASSLGQPDTQYF. CDR3 nucleotide sequence: TGCGCCAGCAGCTTGGGACAACCAGATACGCAGTATTTT.

This clonotype was seen repeatedly, ten times or more. V and J are TRBV5-1 and TRBJ1-2; 11 nucleotides line up with TRBD1. Germline lookup yields CDR1 SGHRS and CDR2 YFSETQ. V dropped 4 bases and J dropped 3; count of bases not matched to a gene: 5. This CDR3 is 15 amino acids long. The CDR3 reads CASSPGGQGDYGYTF. CDR3 bases: TGCGCCAGCAGCCCGGGGGGACAGGGGGACTATGGCTACACCTTC.

This clonotype was recorded at least ten times. The V gene is TRBV20-1, the J gene TRBJ1-2; D uncertain. This CDR3 has 15 residues. Trimming pared 0 bases from V and 4 bases from J, leaving 15 bases between. Germline V lookup: CDR1 DFQATT, CDR2 SNEGSKA (reference sequence). The CDR3: CSARDRSIVSYGYTF. In nucleotides, the CDR3 is TGCAGTGCTAGAGATCGGTCGATAGTCTCCTATGGCTACACCTTC.